This record looks at one T cell receptor (beta chain) sequence and its context. Trimming removed 2 bases from V and 8 bases from J; junction bases left unmatched: 2. The CDR3 has 14 residues. The data stem from a study of blood T cell repertoires in COVID-19. Study as a whole: Nucleic acid was either cDNA or gDNA, and it came from T cells, B-cell-depleted T cells, or PBMCs.

The authors' processing: Counts of nucleated cells, estimated from reference gene primer amplification, were obtained. This table comes from immunoSEQ multiplex PCR, and its TCRdb copy is limited to in-frame clones, with some not included. Clonal size and the V and J genes are those of that table, whereas D and trimming came from the DNA. The table has about 170,000 clones, around nine tenths seen once. The sample consisted of peripheral blood. This receptor was obtained from a man over 45 who had recovered from COVID-19. The J gene is TRBJ1-6, the V gene TRBV23-1; the match to TRBD1 covers 8 bases. TRBV23-1 is recorded as an ORF, its role being uncertain. The CDR3 is CASSQTGGDSPLHF. DNA for the CDR3: TGCGCCAGCAGTCAAACAGGGGGAGATTCACCCCTCCACTTT.